This TCR beta chain was profiled in a study of sequential checkpoint blockade in melanoma. Libraries were prepared by immunoSEQ multiplex PCR; TCRdb keeps only in-frame clonotypes and omits some of them. This table has around 37,000 clones, around 32% appearing once. The length of the CDR3 is 14 residues. V lost 6 bases to trimming and J lost 6 bases; unmatched junction nucleotides: 4. From germline, CDR1 is MNHEY and CDR2 SMNVEV (reference sequence). This clone was found a few times. Specified treatment: randomized to nivolumab then ipilimumab (arm A) or the reverse (arm B). No patient had prior DNA-damaging chemotherapy.

The source is a human donor with melanoma. Specimen: tumor tissue (inferred from file names), collected from a patient given nivolumab and ipilimumab in sequence. The chain employs TRBV27 and TRBJ1-4, with 10 bases identical to TRBD1. CDR3 region: CASRSDRGYEKLFF. The CDR3 nucleotides read TGTGCCAGCAGGTCGGACAGGGGGTATGAAAAACTGTTTTTT.